This TCR beta chain was captured in a study of T cells after yellow fever vaccination. The germline CDR1 and CDR2 sequences are LGHNA and YSLEER. The V gene lost 3 bases and the J gene lost 4 bases, with 13 bases spanning the gap. The CDR3 totals 15 residues. 5'RACE template switching produced TCR cDNA carrying a universal primer site and UMIs. From the 5' RACE reads, TCRdb called clonotypes with MiXCR, one entry per CDR3 protein. The repertoire has around 68,000 distinct CDR3 sequences, around 7% of them found once; the top ten carry around 28%. General study results and limits: Abundant bulk-derived clonotypes could contaminate FACS-sorted repertoires. Subsequent booster samples again held most clones from primary vaccination (just under 98% CD4, over 80% CD8).

With regard to this clonotype: As yet, its antigen is unknown.

This receptor was taken from a man in his late teens or twenties who received the YFV17D yellow fever vaccine. This specimen was CD8+ T cells sorted from PBMCs, taken 10 days after the first yellow fever vaccination. This chain uses TRBV4-3 with TRBJ1-5; no clear D. DNA for the CDR3: TGCGCCAGCAGCCAGCATGGGCGTGGGAATCAGCCCCAGCATTTT. It translates to CASSQHGRGNQPQHF.